Listed below are T cell receptor beta chains from one sample, sequenced in a study of blood T cell repertoires in COVID-19. Sequencing was performed with immunoSEQ multiplex PCR; in TCRdb, only in-frame clones are kept and a portion is missing. The sample shows about 330,000 clones, approximately 84% of them seen only once. The sequenced material came from PBMCs or T cells enriched from blood (not recorded which). All receptors come from a woman aged 25 to 39 who had recovered from COVID-19. CDR3s include the opening cysteine and the closing phenylalanine or tryptophan. A D gene is named only where the DNA matches it firmly. Rows give clone size only sometimes, using once, few, many, or a class for an expanded clone.

J,V,size,D,DNA,CDR3
TRBJ1-2,TRBV5-1,few,TRBD1,TGCGCCAGCAGCCCCGGGACAGGGGATGGCTACACCTTC,CASSPGTGDGYTF
TRBJ2-7,TRBV28,-,TRBD2,TGTGCCAGCACCGGACTAGCGGGGGAGAACTCCTACGAGCAGTACTTC,CASTGLAGENSYEQYF
TRBJ2-7,TRBV27,-,TRBD2,TGTGCCAGCAGTGTCCTGACTAGCGGGACCGCCTACGAGCAGTACTTC,CASSVLTSGTAYEQYF
TRBJ1-6,TRBV5-8,-,TRBD1,TGTGCCAGCAGCGCACAGGGGTCTTCGGATAATTCACCCCTCCACTTT,CASSAQGSSDNSPLHF
TRBJ2-5,TRBV6-5,-,TRBD1,TGTGCCAGCAGTTATCGGACAGGGCCGTACCAAGAGACCCAGTACTTC,CASSYRTGPYQETQYF
TRBJ2-3,TRBV6-1,-,-,TGTGCCAGCAGTTATCCGGAGGATACGCAGTATTTT,CASSYPEDTQYF
TRBJ2-7,TRBV27,few,TRBD1,TGTGCCAGCAGTCCCGGGACAGGACTTTACGAGCAGTACTTC,CASSPGTGLYEQYF
TRBJ2-5,TRBV5-5,-,TRBD2,TGTGCCAGCAGCTTGGTTCCTAGCGGGGGGGAAGAGACCCAGTACTTC,CASSLVPSGGEETQYF
TRBJ2-1,TRBV5-1,-,TRBD1,TGCGCCAGCAGTAGGGACAGGGGGACAAATGAGCAGTTCTTC,CASSRDRGTNEQFF
TRBJ2-1,TRBV28,-,-,TGTGCCAGCAGTTTCCCCGGCCAGGGGGGCATCAATGAGCAGTTCTTC,CASSFPGQGGINEQFF
TRBJ2-7,TRBV12-3/TRBV12-4,-,-,TGTGCCAGCAGTTCCTCTACCTCCTACGAGCAGTACTTC,CASSSSTSYEQYF
TRBJ1-3,TRBV25-1,-,TRBD1,TGTGCCAGCAGCCAGGGGGCGGGTAACACCATATATTTT,CASSQGAGNTIYF
TRBJ1-5,TRBV19,once,-,TGTGCCAGTAGTGTTCAGGGTCAGCCCCAGCATTTT,CASSVQGQPQHF
TRBJ1-1,TRBV28,-,TRBD1,TGTGCCAGCAGTCTCACAGGGGCAGGTAACCCTGAAGCTTTCTTT,CASSLTGAGNPEAFF
TRBJ2-3,TRBV3-1/TRBV3-2,-,-,TGTGCCAGCAGCCAAGGGCGCCAATATAGGACTAGCACAGATACGCAGTATTTT,CASSQGRQYRTSTDTQYF
TRBJ2-2,TRBV3-1/TRBV3-2,-,-,TGTGCCAGCAGCCTCCTTACCGGGGAGCTGTTTTTT,CASSLLTGELFF
TRBJ1-3,TRBV10-3,-,TRBD1,TGTGCCGTCAAACCGGGACAGGGGAACTCTGGAAACACCATATATTTT,CAVKPGQGNSGNTIYF
TRBJ1-1,TRBV10-1,-,TRBD1,TGCGCCAGCAGTACCTCAGGGGGCGCGACTGAAGCTTTCTTT,CASSTSGGATEAFF
TRBJ1-5,TRBV5-1,once,-,TGCGCCAGCAGCCCAAGCCCCGGCGGGGGCGAGGGAGAACAGCCCCAGCATTTT,CASSPSPGGGEGEQPQHF
TRBJ2-7,TRBV23-1,-,-,TGCGCCAGCAGTCCTCCGGACCAGGGTGCAGTCTACGAGCAGTACTTC,CASSPPDQGAVYEQYF
TRBJ1-2,TRBV7-8,-,-,TGTGCCAGCAGCCCGACTATACAGGGTAACTATGGCTACACCTTC,CASSPTIQGNYGYTF
TRBJ2-7,TRBV6-2/TRBV6-3,-,-,TGTGCCAGCAGTTACAAACATCAAATCGGAGGGGCCCCCTACGAGCAGTACTTC,CASSYKHQIGGAPYEQYF
TRBJ2-7,TRBV4-1,-,-,TGCGCCAGCAGCCAAGACCTGCAGCAGGTCTACGAGCAGTACTTC,CASSQDLQQVYEQYF
TRBJ1-5,TRBV24-1,-,TRBD1,TGTGCCACCAGTGAATCCGGGACAGAAAGCAATCAGCCCCAGCATTTT,CATSESGTESNQPQHF
TRBJ1-1,TRBV2,-,TRBD1,TGTGCCAGCAATCCGACAGGGTATGACACTGAAGCTTTCTTT,CASNPTGYDTEAFF
TRBJ2-2,TRBV5-4,once,-,TGTGCCAGCAGCCCCAAGGGACAGAACACCGGGGAGCTGTTTTTT,CASSPKGQNTGELFF
TRBJ1-6,TRBV4-1,-,TRBD1,TGCGCCAGCAGCCAAGACTGGGACAGGTTCGGTAATTCACCCCTCCACTTT,CASSQDWDRFGNSPLHF
TRBJ1-6,TRBV12-3/TRBV12-4,-,-,TGTGCCACCGCGGGACTCCCGGGTGAACCCCTCCACTTT,CATAGLPGEPLHF
TRBJ1-6,TRBV9,-,-,TGTGCCAGCAGCGTAGGAGACATTAATTCACCCCTCCACTTT,CASSVGDINSPLHF
TRBJ1-1,TRBV6-1,-,TRBD1,TGTGCCAGCAGTGACAGCGCCGGGACAGGAGCTTTCTTT,CASSDSAGTGAFF
TRBJ2-5,TRBV10-3,-,-,TGTGCCATCAGCGACAGATTCCCTGGGGAGACCCAGTACTTC,CAISDRFPGETQYF
TRBJ2-3,TRBV5-4,-,TRBD2,TGTGCCAGCAGCCACCCCACCCTCGGGGGGAACACAGATACGCAGTATTTT,CASSHPTLGGNTDTQYF
TRBJ2-3,TRBV19,-,-,TGTGCCAGTAAGTCAGGGGCGAGCACAGATACGCAGTATTTT,CASKSGASTDTQYF
TRBJ1-2,TRBV2,-,-,TGTGCCAGCAGTCTCCTTGGGGGGGTTTGGGGCGGTGGCTACACCTTC,CASSLLGGVWGGGYTF
TRBJ2-5,TRBV27,-,TRBD1,TGTGCCAGCGGGTTAGGACAGGGCTTCCAAGAGACCCAGTACTTC,CASGLGQGFQETQYF
TRBJ2-2,TRBV2,-,TRBD1,TGTGCCAGCAGTATAAGGACAGGGGGCGGAACCGGGGAGCTGTTTTTT,CASSIRTGGGTGELFF
TRBJ1-6,TRBV7-2,-,-,TGTGCCAGCAGCGCCGGACAGAGTAGGTTTTCACCCCTCCACTTT,CASSAGQSRFSPLHF
TRBJ2-1,TRBV2,-,TRBD2,TGTGCCAGCAGTGCCCAGCGGGGTTACAATGAGCAGTTCTTC,CASSAQRGYNEQFF
TRBJ1-2,TRBV28,-,TRBD1,TGTGCCAGCAGTTTACCGGCAGGGGGCAAAGGCTACACCTTC,CASSLPAGGKGYTF
TRBJ2-7,TRBV24-1,-,TRBD1,TGTGCCACCAGTGATAAACGGACAGGGGACTACGAGCAGTACTTC,CATSDKRTGDYEQYF
TRBJ2-3,TRBV9,-,-,TGTGCCAGCAGCGTACGTAGCACAGATACGCAGTATTTT,CASSVRSTDTQYF
TRBJ1-6,TRBV6-2/TRBV6-3,-,TRBD1,TGTGCCAGCAGTTCTCGAGGCGACAGGGACAATTCACCCCTCCACTTT,CASSSRGDRDNSPLHF
TRBJ1-6,TRBV27,-,TRBD1,TGTGCCAGCAGTTTCGGAGGGGCGCAGGGGGCACCTCAAACCTATAATTCACCCCTCCACTTT,CASSFGGAQGAPQTYNSPLHF
TRBJ2-1,TRBV11-2,-,-,TGTGCCAGCAGCTTCGTACAGGGTTTTTATCGCAATGAGCAGTTCTTC,CASSFVQGFYRNEQFF
TRBJ1-1,TRBV2,-,-,TGTGCCAGCATAACTCAGGGCATGAACACTGAAGCTTTCTTT,CASITQGMNTEAFF
TRBJ2-7,TRBV19,-,-,TGTGCCAGTAGTAAAGGACACTCCACCTACGAGCAGTACTTC,CASSKGHSTYEQYF
TRBJ2-7,TRBV29-1,-,TRBD1,TGCAGCGGCTCCGGGACAGGGCGTTACGAGCAGTACTTC,CSGSGTGRYEQYF
TRBJ2-7,TRBV12-5,-,TRBD2,TGTGCTAGTGGGAGAAGCGGGGGCTCCTACGAGCAGTACTTC,CASGRSGGSYEQYF
TRBJ2-7,TRBV4-1,-,-,TGCGCCAGCAGCCCGGAGGTCGGGTCCTACGAGCAGTACTTC,CASSPEVGSYEQYF
TRBJ2-7,TRBV24-1,-,TRBD1,TGTGCCACCAGTGGCCCCCCCGGGACAGGGGGCGCGGGGCACGAGCAGTACTTC,CATSGPPGTGGAGHEQYF
TRBJ2-6,TRBV28,-,-,TGTGCCATCAATTCTGGGGCCAACGTCCTGACTTTC,CAINSGANVLTF